The rows below give T cell receptor beta chains drawn from one sample of a study of blood T cells in healthy people across ages. TCRdb re-called the 5' RACE reads through MiXCR, storing one row per CDR3 protein. This table holds 500,000 to 650,000 distinct CDR3 sequences, approximately 26% found once. Another study also made use of these data, one on T cells of mothers and their children.

Sequenced sample: blood. These receptors originate from a boy between 2 and 10 years old in good health. CDR3s include the opening cysteine and the closing phenylalanine or tryptophan. Fields, in order: CDR3 DNA, CDR3 protein, J gene, V gene, D gene, clone size. D genes are given only for firm matches. Rows may omit the clone size; those that give it use once, few, many or a size class.

CDR3 DNA: TGCGCCAGCAGCTGGACAGGACAGGAAAACGCTGAAGCTTTCTTT; CDR3 protein: CASSWTGQENAEAFF; J gene: TRBJ1-1; V gene: TRBV5-1; D gene: TRBD1; clone size: .
CDR3 DNA: TGTGCCAGCAGTAGAACCCATCCGGGACAGGGGAGTTTGGAGACCCAGTACTTC; CDR3 protein: CASSRTHPGQGSLETQYF; J gene: TRBJ2-5; V gene: TRBV6-1; D gene: TRBD1; clone size: .
CDR3 DNA: TGCGCCAGCAGCTTGGGGACAGGGACGAACACCGGGGAGCTGTTTTTT; CDR3 protein: CASSLGTGTNTGELFF; J gene: TRBJ2-2; V gene: TRBV5-1; D gene: TRBD1; clone size: .
CDR3 DNA: TGCAGTGCAAACTCTGCCCCTGGGAACACCGGGGAGCTGTTTTTT; CDR3 protein: CSANSAPGNTGELFF; J gene: TRBJ2-2; V gene: TRBV20-1; D gene: .; clone size: few
CDR3 DNA: TGTGCCAGCAGTTTAATCGGCACCGTCTCTGGGGCCAACGTCCTGACTTTC; CDR3 protein: CASSLIGTVSGANVLTF; J gene: TRBJ2-6; V gene: TRBV28; D gene: .; clone size: once
CDR3 DNA: TGTGCCAGCAGCTCCCTCATCGACAGGGAGACAGATACGCAGTATTTT; CDR3 protein: CASSSLIDRETDTQYF; J gene: TRBJ2-3; V gene: TRBV7-2; D gene: TRBD1; clone size: few
CDR3 DNA: TGTGCCAGCAGCTTAGCGGGGGTGTCCGGGGAGCTGTTTTTT; CDR3 protein: CASSLAGVSGELFF; J gene: TRBJ2-2; V gene: TRBV5-5; D gene: TRBD2; clone size: few
CDR3 DNA: TGTGCCTGGAGTCGGACAGGGGGATTCACTGAAGCTTTCTTT; CDR3 protein: CAWSRTGGFTEAFF; J gene: TRBJ1-1; V gene: TRBV30; D gene: TRBD1; clone size: .
CDR3 DNA: TGTGCCAGCAGCGTAGCTTGGGGAGGGGAGTCTAGCAATCAGCCCCAGCATTTT; CDR3 protein: CASSVAWGGESSNQPQHF; J gene: TRBJ1-5; V gene: TRBV9; D gene: .; clone size: .
CDR3 DNA: TGCAGCGTCGGGGAGAGGAGCGGGGAGCTGTTTTTT; CDR3 protein: CSVGERSGELFF; J gene: TRBJ2-2; V gene: TRBV29-1; D gene: .; clone size: few
CDR3 DNA: TGTGCCAGCAGTCAGTACACCTACGAGCAGTACTTC; CDR3 protein: CASSQYTYEQYF; J gene: TRBJ2-7; V gene: TRBV6-2/TRBV6-3; D gene: .; clone size: once
CDR3 DNA: TGTGCCAGCAGCTTGGGGTTAGACAATGAGCAGTTCTTC; CDR3 protein: CASSLGLDNEQFF; J gene: TRBJ2-1; V gene: TRBV5-5; D gene: .; clone size: many
CDR3 DNA: TGTGCCTGGAGTGTATACAGGGGGAATTCACCCCTCCACTTT; CDR3 protein: CAWSVYRGNSPLHF; J gene: TRBJ1-6; V gene: TRBV30; D gene: TRBD1; clone size: .
CDR3 DNA: TGCAGTGCTAGAGAGTCCCGGGTAGGGGGGGGCAATGAGCAGTTCTTC; CDR3 protein: CSARESRVGGGNEQFF; J gene: TRBJ2-1; V gene: TRBV20-1; D gene: .; clone size: once
CDR3 DNA: TGTGCCAGCAGCGTGGAGGGGGCATTGGGGACAGATATGCAGTATTTT; CDR3 protein: CASSVEGALGTDMQYF; J gene: TRBJ2-3; V gene: TRBV11-2; D gene: .; clone size: few
CDR3 DNA: TGTGCCAGCAGCCAAGCTACAGATACGCAGTATTTT; CDR3 protein: CASSQATDTQYF; J gene: TRBJ2-3; V gene: TRBV4-2; D gene: .; clone size: few
CDR3 DNA: TGCAGCGTTGTAGCCCTTGACAGGCGAGGTGGCTACACCTTC; CDR3 protein: CSVVALDRRGGYTF; J gene: TRBJ1-2; V gene: TRBV29-1; D gene: .; clone size: .
CDR3 DNA: TGCGCCAGTACTAGCGGGGGGGCCGAGAACACGCAGTATTTT; CDR3 protein: CASTSGGAENTQYF; J gene: TRBJ2-3; V gene: TRBV5-1; D gene: TRBD2; clone size: .
CDR3 DNA: TGCAGTGCTACTGGACAGCAGTGGGGCTACACCTTC; CDR3 protein: CSATGQQWGYTF; J gene: TRBJ1-2; V gene: TRBV20-1; D gene: .; clone size: many
CDR3 DNA: TGTGCCAGCACCTTAGCGGGAGGGCCAGGGGATGAGCAGTTCTTC; CDR3 protein: CASTLAGGPGDEQFF; J gene: TRBJ2-1; V gene: TRBV7-6; D gene: TRBD2; clone size: .
CDR3 DNA: TGTGCCAGCATTCAAGACAGGGGGGCCTACAATGAGCAGTTCTTC; CDR3 protein: CASIQDRGAYNEQFF; J gene: TRBJ2-1; V gene: TRBV2; D gene: TRBD1; clone size: .
CDR3 DNA: TGCAGCGTTGCAGGTGGCAGGGGTGGGGAGACCCAGTACTTC; CDR3 protein: CSVAGGRGGETQYF; J gene: TRBJ2-5; V gene: TRBV29-1; D gene: .; clone size: .
CDR3 DNA: TGTGCCAGCAGCTCCCGGGACAGATTGAACACCGGGGAGCTGTTTTTT; CDR3 protein: CASSSRDRLNTGELFF; J gene: TRBJ2-2; V gene: TRBV7-9; D gene: TRBD1; clone size: .
CDR3 DNA: TGTGCCAGTAGTATAGGCGAACAGCCCCAGCATTTT; CDR3 protein: CASSIGEQPQHF; J gene: TRBJ1-5; V gene: TRBV19; D gene: .; clone size: few
CDR3 DNA: TGCGCCAGCAGCCAAGATCCCCCTAGCGGGAGTAGGATCGGGGAGCTGTTTTTT; CDR3 protein: CASSQDPPSGSRIGELFF; J gene: TRBJ2-2; V gene: TRBV4-3; D gene: TRBD2; clone size: few
CDR3 DNA: TGCAGCGCTATGACTGAACGGCGCTACTACGAGCAGTACTTC; CDR3 protein: CSAMTERRYYEQYF; J gene: TRBJ2-7; V gene: TRBV29-1; D gene: .; clone size: .
CDR3 DNA: TGCAGCGTGCGAGCGTCCCCTTCCTACGAGCAGTACTTC; CDR3 protein: CSVRASPSYEQYF; J gene: TRBJ2-7; V gene: TRBV29-1; D gene: .; clone size: .
CDR3 DNA: TGCAGTGCCACACTAGCGGGAGGGAACCCCTACGAGCAGTACTTC; CDR3 protein: CSATLAGGNPYEQYF; J gene: TRBJ2-7; V gene: TRBV20-1; D gene: TRBD2; clone size: .
CDR3 DNA: TGTGTCAGCAGCTGGACTAGCGGGAGACCCGGGGAGCTGTTTTTT; CDR3 protein: CVSSWTSGRPGELFF; J gene: TRBJ2-2; V gene: TRBV7-2; D gene: TRBD2; clone size: .
CDR3 DNA: TGCAGTGCTAGTGGGGGGAGCAATCAGCCCCAGCATTTT; CDR3 protein: CSASGGSNQPQHF; J gene: TRBJ1-5; V gene: TRBV20-1; D gene: .; clone size: few
CDR3 DNA: TGTGCCAGCAGTTTATCCGGGGGCGCCTCCTACGAGCAGTACTTC; CDR3 protein: CASSLSGGASYEQYF; J gene: TRBJ2-7; V gene: TRBV12-3/TRBV12-4; D gene: .; clone size: many
CDR3 DNA: TGTGCCAGCAGTGAGGCGGGGGGGAACTACAATGAGCAGTTCTTC; CDR3 protein: CASSEAGGNYNEQFF; J gene: TRBJ2-1; V gene: TRBV2; D gene: TRBD2; clone size: .
CDR3 DNA: TGCAGTGCGCTAGAGGGGTCTCTAACCGGGGAGCTGTTTTTT; CDR3 protein: CSALEGSLTGELFF; J gene: TRBJ2-2; V gene: TRBV20-1; D gene: .; clone size: .
CDR3 DNA: TGTGCCAGCAGCTTAGCGTACACAGCAGGTGACAGAGATGGCTACACCTTC; CDR3 protein: CASSLAYTAGDRDGYTF; J gene: TRBJ1-2; V gene: TRBV7-2; D gene: .; clone size: .
CDR3 DNA: TGCGCCAGCAGCTACTCTGACAGGTCATATGGCTACACCTTC; CDR3 protein: CASSYSDRSYGYTF; J gene: TRBJ1-2; V gene: TRBV5-1; D gene: .; clone size: .
CDR3 DNA: TGTGCCAGCAGCCAAATGGTGGGGGAGACCCAGTACTTC; CDR3 protein: CASSQMVGETQYF; J gene: TRBJ2-5; V gene: TRBV3-1; D gene: .; clone size: .
CDR3 DNA: TGCGCCAGCAGTGCAGGGAATGGCTACACCTTC; CDR3 protein: CASSAGNGYTF; J gene: TRBJ1-2; V gene: TRBV10-2; D gene: .; clone size: .
CDR3 DNA: TGCGCCAGCAGTCCTTTGACAGGGGTGAACACTGAAGCTTTCTTT; CDR3 protein: CASSPLTGVNTEAFF; J gene: TRBJ1-1; V gene: TRBV5-1; D gene: TRBD1; clone size: .
CDR3 DNA: TGTGCCAGCAGTGACCTTCCAGCGGGAGGGCCTAGGTTTTTT; CDR3 protein: CASSDLPAGGPRFF; J gene: TRBJ2-2; V gene: TRBV25-1; D gene: TRBD2; clone size: .
CDR3 DNA: TGTGCCAGCAGCAAAACCCCTGTCCCAGGACTAGCCTTCGAAGGTGGGCAGTTCTTC; CDR3 protein: CASSKTPVPGLAFEGGQFF; J gene: TRBJ2-1; V gene: TRBV21-1; D gene: .; clone size: .
CDR3 DNA: TGCAGTGCTAGAGATCGGGGACTAGCGGGATCCCTGGGGGAGCAGTACTTC; CDR3 protein: CSARDRGLAGSLGEQYF; J gene: TRBJ2-7; V gene: TRBV20-1; D gene: TRBD2; clone size: .
CDR3 DNA: TGTGCCATCAGTGGAGGTGACTACAAAGAGACCCAGTACTTC; CDR3 protein: CAISGGDYKETQYF; J gene: TRBJ2-5; V gene: TRBV10-3; D gene: .; clone size: .
CDR3 DNA: TGTGCCAGCAGCTTGGGAGGGACTACCGGGGAGCTGTTTTTT; CDR3 protein: CASSLGGTTGELFF; J gene: TRBJ2-2; V gene: TRBV5-5; D gene: .; clone size: few